Below are 8 T cell receptor beta chains sequenced from a single sample in a study of shared clonotypes between healthy human individuals. Here immunoSEQ multiplex PCR was the method, and the copy in TCRdb shows in-frame clones only, minus some. Of 650,000 to 700,000 clones in the sample, about 92% are singletons; the top ten hold less than 40%. The sequenced sample was memory CD8+ T cells from PBMCs. Subset: CD45RO+ cells pooled with CCR7-negative TemRA cells. The receptors stem from a man between 18 and 35 years old in good health. Some clones in this sample may be carry-over from other donors' samples.

V gene TRBV29-1 combines with J gene TRBJ1-1; D gene ambiguous. The V end was cut by 1 base, the J end by 1 base, with 13 bases between. This CDR3 region has 15 residues. Germline lookup yields CDR1 SQVTM and CDR2 ANQGSEA. CDR3 in DNA: TGCAGCGTTGAAGTGGAGAGGGAGAGGAACACTGAAGCTTTCTTT. Translated: CSVEVERERNTEAFF.

The chain employs TRBV7-2 and TRBJ2-7; tentative D call: TRBD1 (6 bases). The V gene's germline CDR1 is SGHTA and CDR2 FQGNSA. The V gene lost 2 bases and the J gene lost 3 bases, with 20 bases spanning the gap. This CDR3 is built from 17 residues. CDR3 sequence (DNA): TGTGCCAGCAGCTTATTTGAGAGAGCCCTGACAGGCTACGAGCAGTACTTC. Translation: CASSLFERALTGYEQYF.

This clone has only one observation. This chain uses TRBV6-1 with TRBJ2-5; D ambiguous. Trimming stripped 4 bases from V and 1 base from J, with 10 bases between. CDR1 and CDR2 from the germline V gene are MNHNS and SASEGT. CDR3 size: 14 residues. DNA of the CDR3: TGTGCCAGCAGTGGGGTCAGCCGCCAAGAGACCCAGTACTTC. Translating it yields CASSGVSRQETQYF.

This clone was picked up a small number of times. V is TRBV7-3 and J is TRBJ1-1; D unresolved. The CDR3 consists of 15 residues. Trimming took 5 bases from V and 1 from J, leaving 14 bases between them. The germline V gene encodes CDR1 SGHTA and CDR2 FQGTGA. This chain's CDR3 is CASSPSGGPNTEAFF. As DNA, the CDR3 is TGTGCCAGCAGCCCCTCTGGAGGGCCGAACACTGAAGCTTTCTTT.

V gene TRBV7-9 combines with J gene TRBJ2-2, with a tentative D call TRBD2 (6 bases). CDR1 and CDR2 from the germline V gene are SEHNR and FQNEAQ (reference sequence). The CDR3 is made up of 18 amino acids. Trimming removed 3 bases from V and 7 bases from J, with 24 bases in between. DNA for the CDR3: TGTGCCAGCAGCTTCGGAGGACTACTAGCCGACCCCGGCGGGGAGCTGTTTTTT. Protein sequence: CASSFGGLLADPGGELFF.

The chain recombines TRBV5-1 with TRBJ2-2, with D possibly matching TRBD1 (6 bases). V shed 8 bases and J shed 3 bases, with 17 bases lying between them. CDR1 and CDR2 from the germline V gene are SGHRS and YFSETQ. The CDR3 runs to 15 residues. The CDR3 nucleotides are TGCGCCAGAGCTAGGAAAACAGGGCACACCGGGGAGCTGTTTTTT. This translates into CARARKTGHTGELFF.

The chain joins TRBV6-5 to TRBJ2-3, with 8 bases that match TRBD1. The germline V gene encodes CDR1 MNHEY and CDR2 SVGAGI. V trimming: 5 bases; J trimming: 0 bases; junction bases outside the gene matches: 4. The CDR3 is 15 residues long. The CDR3 nucleotides read TGTGCCAGCAGTGCCCGGGACAGGAGCACAGATACGCAGTATTTT. Translation: CASSARDRSTDTQYF.

The V call is TRBV27, the J call TRBJ2-7; D ambiguous. V was pared by 4 bases and J by 2 bases, with 30 bases between. This CDR3 contains 20 residues. Germline values: CDR1 MNHEY, CDR2 SMNVEV (reference sequence). The CDR3 DNA sequence: TGTGCCAGCAGTTCACTGGCTCTGGTAGGGCGTAATGGCGAAGCCTACGAGCAGTACTTC. As protein: CASSSLALVGRNGEAYEQYF.